The clone carrying this T cell receptor beta chain was found a few times. Germline V gene sequence: CDR1 KGHDR, CDR2 SFDVKD. This CDR3 comprises 15 residues. V shed 5 bases and J shed 0 bases, with 10 bases lying between them. The data derive from a study of T-cell reconstitution after alpha-beta-depleted transplantation in children. As it was prepared, the TCRbeta library received unique molecular identifiers. TCRdb reanalysed the PCR reads using MiXCR and keeps one entry per CDR3 protein. Here the sample spans some 200,000 distinct CDR3 sequences, about 14% being singletons. Sample: PBMCs from the stem cell graft donor, taken from the stem cell graft. This receptor was taken from a human donor who donated a stem cell graft to a child with acute lymphoblastic leukemia. This chain uses TRBV24-1 with TRBJ2-1; D could derive from TRBD1 or TRBD2 (6 bases each). CDR3 loop: CATSVGGSSYNEQFF. The DNA of the CDR3 is TGTGCCACCAGTGTAGGGGGGAGCTCCTACAATGAGCAGTTCTTC.